A single T cell receptor beta chain is shown here with its context. The antigen it binds to is not known. The sample holds no much larger clone one base away, and base qualities are not on file. In the prospective study, participants were 18 to 89 years old, resided in about two dozen geographic areas of the United States, and were enrolled through a virtual design. In the prospective study, cohorts were assigned on the basis of participant-reported clinical history obtained from a screening survey and a study questionnaire. ImmuneRACE Cohort 3 recovered participants were defined by two consecutive negative NP/OP PCR tests, healthcare professional clearance, or symptom resolution. Mobile phlebotomists in the prospective study collected whole blood, serum and a nasopharyngeal or oropharyngeal swab from every participant. Participants in the prospective study had the option to provide additional blood draws and questionnaires over an approximately 2-month period. Before DNA extraction, blood samples from the prospective study were shipped at room temperature or frozen.

This record belongs to a study of blood T cell repertoires in COVID-19 (dated by TCRdb to 2020 to 2021). About the full investigation: Samples covering the acute and convalescent phases of COVID-19 were provided by collaborators in the United States, Italy and Spain. The repertoires were made available in a free public database intended to serve as a resource for research on the immune response to SARS-CoV-2. The prospective study material was composed of cDNA or gDNA derived from T cells, B-cell-depleted T cells, or PBMCs. The samples were drawn from the first 160 participants of the ongoing ImmuneRACE study and from under 1,500 subjects provided by 6 global collaborators. A de-identified subject ID, COVID-19 status, age in years and sex were almost always included in the sample metadata. Deeply sampled blood TCRbeta repertoires from subjects exposed to, actively infected with, or recovered from COVID-19 were included in the dataset. Where available, HLA class I and class II types were obtained from metadata supplied by the sample provider rather than from assay-based typing.

The immunoSEQ Assay, a bias-controlled multiplex PCR, was used to amplify TCRbeta CDR3 regions from genomic DNA. As for the original processing: The number of nucleated cells in each sample was estimated from the amplification of reference gene primers within the assay. To quantify the absolute abundance of each unique TCRbeta CDR3 rearrangement, sequence reads were collapsed and filtered. For each sample, productive Simpson clonality was calculated as the square root of Simpson's diversity index over productive rearrangements. TCRdb stores this immuneACCESS table with in-frame sequences only. Part of the clones is absent; in the studies checked, under half of the shortfall reflects unresolved V genes, and no reason is known for the rest. That table gives V, J and clone size, and the DNA gave D and trimming. Across this sample there are roughly 300,000 clones, with 80% to 90% seen only once. The ten biggest clones cover 3.5% to 4.5% of the sample.

Inclusive of the bounding cysteine and phenylalanine, the CDR3 is 15 residues long. CDR3 DNA only is kept here, 45 bases in frame from base 1. Compared with germline, V lacks 5 bases and J lacks 4 bases; bases without a gene match: 6. CDR1 and CDR2, per the germline V gene, are SGHAT and FQNNGV. Overall study outcomes, separate from this receptor: Clinical and demographic metadata were provided uncurated, with the amount varying by source and participant.

The receptor was isolated from a man aged 25 to 40 who had recovered from COVID-19. The sample taken for sequencing was PBMCs or T cells enriched from blood (not recorded which). The sequence is built from TRBV11-2 and TRBJ1-3, and 9 bases in between align with TRBD1. The bases read TGTGCCAGCAGCCCGGACAGGGGCCAAGGAAACACCATATATTTT. Translated, this gives CASSPDRGQGNTIYF.